The sequence of this T cell receptor beta chain was determined in a study of T cells in Graves' hyperthyroidism and ophthalmopathy. Findings of the study overall: Blood held most thyroid clonotypes expanded above 0.001 frequency.

TCR beta CDR3 regions were amplified from RNA transcripts. HTBI primers drove first-round RT-PCR of the TCR CDR3. TCRdb re-analysed the multiplex PCR reads in MiXCR, keeping a single row per CDR3 protein. The table includes a few hundred thousand distinct CDR3 sequences, 13% detected once. Trimming removed 2 bases at V and 8 bases at J, with 7 bases between. CDR3 size: 12 residues. This clonotype was counted many times. Its antigen is as yet unknown. The origin of this receptor is a man aged 25 to 40 with Graves' hyperthyroidism that later progressed to Graves' ophthalmopathy. Sequenced material: blood. The chain uses TRBV12-3 or TRBV12-4 and TRBJ2-1; a weak D match, TRBD2 (6 bases). The CDR3 nucleotides read TGTGCCAGCAGTTTACGGGAGTATGAGCAGTTCTTC. This sequence encodes CASSLREYEQFF.